This TCR beta chain appears in the sequencing data of a study of blood T cell repertoires in COVID-19. Study at large: There were acute and convalescent COVID-19 samples, and they came from the United States, Italy and Spain. PBMCs, B-cell-depleted T cells, or T cells provided the cDNA or gDNA that made up the material.

Measured with immunoSEQ multiplex PCR; TCRdb has only the in-frame clones, and not every one. The sample consists of roughly 150,000 clones, roughly four fifths of them appearing once. CDR3 length: 15 amino acids. The V gene lost 2 bases and the J gene lost 2 bases, with 9 bases spanning the gap. CDR1 and CDR2 (germline): LGHNA, YNFKEQ. The sequencing input was peripheral blood. The sequence was obtained from a man aged 55 to 70 with active or convalescent COVID-19. The chain joins TRBV4-2 to TRBJ2-2, with D perhaps TRBD1 (5 bases). The DNA of the CDR3 is TGTGCCAGCAGCCAACAGGGTCCAAACACCGGGGAGCTGTTTTTT. Encoded protein: CASSQQGPNTGELFF.